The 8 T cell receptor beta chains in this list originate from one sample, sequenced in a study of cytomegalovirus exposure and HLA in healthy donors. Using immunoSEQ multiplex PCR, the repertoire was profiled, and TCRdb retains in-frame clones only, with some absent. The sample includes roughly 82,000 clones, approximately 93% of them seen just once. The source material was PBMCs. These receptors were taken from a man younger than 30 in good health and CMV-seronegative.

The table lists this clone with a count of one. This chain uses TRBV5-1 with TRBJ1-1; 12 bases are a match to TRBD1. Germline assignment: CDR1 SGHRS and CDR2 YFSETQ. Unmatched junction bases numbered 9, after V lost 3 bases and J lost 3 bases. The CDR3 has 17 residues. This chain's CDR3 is CASSWDGTGGVHTEAFF. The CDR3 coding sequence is TGCGCCAGCAGCTGGGACGGGACAGGGGGCGTGCACACTGAAGCTTTCTTT.

The CDR3 loop reads CASSRLAGVGNEQFF. The CDR3 bases are TGTGCCAGCAGCCGACTAGCGGGGGTTGGGAATGAGCAGTTCTTC. The genes are TRBV6-6 and TRBJ2-1; 12 positions agree with TRBD2. Germline CDR1 MNHNY, CDR2 SVGAGI (reference sequence). This CDR3 is 15 amino acids long. The trim removed 6 bases at V and 7 bases at J, leaving 7 bases unmatched.

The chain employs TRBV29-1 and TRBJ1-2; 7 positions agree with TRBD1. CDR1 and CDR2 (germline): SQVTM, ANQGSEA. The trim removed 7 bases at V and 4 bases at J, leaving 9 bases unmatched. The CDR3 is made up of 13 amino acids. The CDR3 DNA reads TGCAGCGCCCTGGGACAGAACTTCTATGGCTACACCTTC. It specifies CSALGQNFYGYTF.

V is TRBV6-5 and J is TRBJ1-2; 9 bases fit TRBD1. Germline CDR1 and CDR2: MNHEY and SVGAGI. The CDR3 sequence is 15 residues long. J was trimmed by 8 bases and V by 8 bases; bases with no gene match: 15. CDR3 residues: CASLPIPTGGGGYTF. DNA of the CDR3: TGTGCCAGCTTACCTATCCCGACAGGGGGAGGCGGCTACACCTTC.

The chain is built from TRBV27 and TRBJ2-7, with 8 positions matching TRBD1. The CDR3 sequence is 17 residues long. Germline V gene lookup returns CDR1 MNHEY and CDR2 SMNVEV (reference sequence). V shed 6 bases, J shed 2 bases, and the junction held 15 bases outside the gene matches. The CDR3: CASSRMGPQGDPYEQYF. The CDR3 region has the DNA TGTGCCAGCAGCCGAATGGGGCCACAGGGGGACCCCTACGAGCAGTACTTC.

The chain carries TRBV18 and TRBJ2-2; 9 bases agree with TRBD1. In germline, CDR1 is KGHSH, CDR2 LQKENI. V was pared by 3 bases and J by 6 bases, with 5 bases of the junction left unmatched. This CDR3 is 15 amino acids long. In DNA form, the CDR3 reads TGTGCCAGCTCACCGGGGACAGGGATTCCCGGGGAGCTGTTTTTT. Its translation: CASSPGTGIPGELFF. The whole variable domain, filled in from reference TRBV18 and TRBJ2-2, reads NAGVMQNPRHLVRRRGQEARLRCSPMKGHSHVYWYRQLPEEGLKFMVYLQKENIIDESGMPKERFSAEFPKEGPSILRIQQVVRGDSAAYFCASSPGTGIPGELFFGEGSRLTVL.

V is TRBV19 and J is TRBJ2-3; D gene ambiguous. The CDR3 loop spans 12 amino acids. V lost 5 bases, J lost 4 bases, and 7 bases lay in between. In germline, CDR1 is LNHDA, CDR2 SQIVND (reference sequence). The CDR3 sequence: CASSARADTQYF. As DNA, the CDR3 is TGTGCCAGTAGTGCTCGGGCAGATACGCAGTATTTT.

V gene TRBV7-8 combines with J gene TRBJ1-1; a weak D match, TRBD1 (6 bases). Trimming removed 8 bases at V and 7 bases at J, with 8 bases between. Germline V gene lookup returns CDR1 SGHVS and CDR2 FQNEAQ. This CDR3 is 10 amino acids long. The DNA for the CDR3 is TGTGCCAGCGCAGGGGTTGAAGCTTTCTTT. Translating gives CASAGVEAFF. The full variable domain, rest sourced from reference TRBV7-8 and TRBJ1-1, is GAGVSQSPRYKVAKRGQDVALRCDPISGHVSLFWYQQALGQGPEFLTYFQNEAQLDKSGLPSDRFFAERPEGSVSTLKIQRTQQEDSAVYLCASAGVEAFFGQGTRLTVV.